This TCR beta chain was sequenced during a study of T cells in women clearing cervical HPV infection. Study summary: Cases were women with histologically confirmed HPV16-related CIN3 or worse, including 2 invasive cancers. Only a few women had HLA typing results available. Controls gave blood once infection was undetectable; cases at lesion identification.

TCRdb's copy holds only in-frame clones and misses some; the assay was immunoSEQ multiplex PCR. The ten most abundant clones cover around 4% of a sample with some 39,000 clones. This clonotype originated in a woman aged 18-69 years with a cervical HPV16 infection that either progressed to CIN3+ or cleared (not recorded which). Sample: blood buffy coat.

CDR3 residues: CASNPGQGREEKLFF. The covered CDR3 bases are TGTGCCAGCAACCCCGGACAGGGACGGGAGGAAAAA. V is TRBV7-9 and J is TRBJ1-4; 8 positions match TRBD1. The CDR3 is cut off 3 residues early in the read; its end comes from the germline J gene. The germline CDR1 and CDR2 sequences are SEHNR and FQNEAQ (reference sequence). With 7 bases clipped from V and 8 bases from J, the junction kept 12 bases outside the gene matches. This CDR3 is built from 15 residues. Looking up the rest from reference TRBV7-9 and TRBJ1-4 gives the full variable domain: DTGVSQNPRHKITKRGQNVTFRCDPISEHNRLYWYRQTLGQGPEFLTYFQNEAQLEKSRLLSDRFSAERPKGSFSTLEIQRTEQGDSAMYLCASNPGQGREEKLFFGSGTQLSVL.